These 31 T cell receptor beta chains originate from one sample sequenced in a study of cytomegalovirus exposure and HLA in healthy donors. 13 Jbeta primers and 60 Vbeta primers were used for the PCR. Data came from immunoSEQ multiplex PCR; TCRdb stores just in-frame clones and leaves some out. The sample carries 180,000 or so clones, over 70% recorded once. Sample: PBMCs. These receptors all stem from a woman aged 55-69 years in good health and CMV-seropositive.

A few counts support this clone. This chain links TRBV28 with TRBJ2-5; 10 bases line up with TRBD1. Unmatched junction bases numbered 10, after V lost 6 bases and J lost 3 bases. The V gene's germline CDR1 is MDHEN and CDR2 SYDVKM. This CDR3 has 16 amino acids. CDR3 protein: CASSLLWTGGEETQYF. CDR3 coding DNA: TGTGCCAGCAGCCTATTATGGACAGGGGGAGAAGAGACCCAGTACTTC.

The gene calls are TRBV6-4 and TRBJ1-5, with a weak D call TRBD1 (5 bases). With 6 bases removed from V and 3 bases from J, the gap between germline ends came to 9 bases. The V gene's germline CDR1 is MRHNA and CDR2 SNTAGT. This CDR3 spans 13 amino acids. The DNA of the CDR3 is TGTGCCAGCAGCAGGGAGGTCAATCAGCCCCAGCATTTT. Amino acids: CASSREVNQPQHF.

This clone has just a few counts. The rearrangement links TRBV27 to TRBJ1-1; TRBD1 agrees at 7 bases. The CDR3 extends over 15 amino acids. Trimming cost V 0 bases and J 4 bases; bases outside gene matches: 5. In germline, CDR1 is MNHEY, CDR2 SMNVEV (reference sequence). The CDR3 nucleotides read TGTGCCAGCAGTTTATCCAGACAGGGTAGCACTGAAGCTTTCTTT. Its protein is CASSLSRQGSTEAFF.

The chain recombines TRBV19 with TRBJ1-5; 8 bases agree with TRBD1. The CDR3 has 17 amino acids. Trimming removed 3 bases from V and 9 bases from J; junction bases left unmatched: 16. Germline CDR1 is LNHDA and CDR2 is SQIVND (reference sequence). The CDR3 loop reads CASSILSGTGHPGPQHF. In DNA form, the CDR3 reads TGTGCCAGTAGTATCCTGTCCGGGACAGGACATCCAGGGCCCCAGCATTTT.

The chain combines TRBV27 with TRBJ2-1, with D tentatively TRBD1 (5 bases). Trimming stripped 8 bases from V and 3 bases from J, with 11 bases between. The CDR3 has 13 residues. Germline values: CDR1 MNHEY, CDR2 SMNVEV (reference sequence). Written as DNA, the CDR3 is TGTGCCAGCCAACAGGCAAACTACAATGAGCAGTTCTTC. Translating gives CASQQANYNEQFF.

V usage is TRBV7-6 and J usage is TRBJ2-7; perhaps TRBD2 as D (5 bases). Germline CDR1 SGHVS, CDR2 FNYEAQ. V was clipped by 3 bases and J by 3 bases, with 9 bases between them. The CDR3 has 13 amino acids. In nucleotides, the CDR3 is TGTGCCAGCAGCTTCTCGACTATCTACGAGCAGTACTTC. Residues: CASSFSTIYEQYF.

The rearrangement links TRBV5-8 to TRBJ2-1; perhaps TRBD1 as D (6 bases). V dropped 4 bases and J dropped 4 bases, with 18 bases sitting between them. The CDR3 length is 16 residues. In germline, CDR1 is SGHTS, CDR2 YDEGEE. As DNA, the CDR3 is TGTGCCAGCAGCCCAGGACAGTGGAACAGTTACAATGAGCAGTTCTTC. This encodes CASSPGQWNSYNEQFF.

For the CDR3, the DNA is TGCGCCAGCAGCCTAGTCAAGGAAGGGAGCTCCTACAATGAGCAGTTCTTC. Protein sequence: CASSLVKEGSSYNEQFF. The rearrangement links TRBV4-1 to TRBJ2-1; D perhaps matches TRBD2 (5 bases). V was trimmed by 4 bases and J by 0 bases, leaving 16 bases between them. Per the germline V gene, CDR1 is MGHRA and CDR2 is YSYEKL. The CDR3 is 17 amino acids.

V gene TRBV5-1 combines with J gene TRBJ1-2, with 8 positions matching TRBD1. In germline, CDR1 is SGHRS, CDR2 YFSETQ. The J segment lost 4 bases and the V segment lost 2 bases, leaving 1 base of the junction unmatched. The CDR3 runs 13 residues. The CDR3 is CASSFGQGYGYTF. CDR3 in DNA: TGCGCCAGCAGCTTTGGACAGGGCTATGGCTACACCTTC. Supplemented by reference TRBV5-1 and TRBJ1-2, the full variable domain reads KAGVTQTPRYLIKTRGQQVTLSCSPISGHRSVSWYQQTPGQGLQFLFEYFSETQRNKGNFPGRFSGRQFSNSRSEMNVSTLELGDSALYLCASSFGQGYGYTFGSGTRLTVV.

On this clone itself: The sample holds other DNA sequences that translate to the same CDR3. The chain has TRBV19 and TRBJ2-2; tentative D call: TRBD1 (5 bases). The CDR3 has 13 residues. The germline gives CDR1 LNHDA, CDR2 SQIVND (reference sequence). V was shortened by 3 bases and J by 5 bases, with 7 bases between the two germline ends. The CDR3: CASSIRGTGELFF. CDR3 coding DNA: TGTGCCAGTAGTATTAGGGGAACCGGGGAGCTGTTTTTT.

This chain joins TRBV7-9 and TRBJ1-6; D gene unclear. With 4 bases removed from V and 7 bases from J, the gap between germline ends came to 5 bases. Germline V gene data show CDR1 as SEHNR and CDR2 as FQNEAQ (reference sequence). This CDR3 has 12 amino acids. The CDR3 region is CASSSRNSPLHF. The CDR3 DNA follows: TGTGCCAGCAGCTCCAGAAATTCACCCCTCCACTTT.

This clone has a single count. The chain is built from TRBV7-9 and TRBJ1-6, with a possible D match to TRBD1 (6 bases). V was shortened by 1 base and J by 6 bases, with 19 bases between the two germline ends. Germline V gene lookup returns CDR1 SEHNR and CDR2 FQNEAQ (reference sequence). CDR3 length: 18 residues. In DNA, the CDR3 is TGTGCCAGCAGCTTAGATTATAGCAGGGGCCGTACTAATTCACCCCTCCACTTT. Translated, it gives CASSLDYSRGRTNSPLHF.

The gene calls are TRBV5-8 and TRBJ1-5, with D maybe TRBD1 (5 bases). The V and J ends lost 0 bases and 1 base respectively, with 8 bases between them. Germline V CDR1 and CDR2: SGHTS, YDEGEE. CDR3 size: 15 residues. CDR3 in DNA: TGTGCCAGCAGCTTGGCCCGGGGGAGCAATCAGCCCCAGCATTTT. Its translation: CASSLARGSNQPQHF.

The chain has TRBV5-1 and TRBJ2-7; perhaps TRBD2 as D (6 bases). Trimming left V 2 bases short and J 0 bases short, with 9 bases between. The length of the CDR3 is 14 residues. The germline gives CDR1 SGHRS, CDR2 YFSETQ. The CDR3 region is CASSFRLGSYEQYF. In DNA, the CDR3 is TGCGCCAGCAGCTTCAGACTAGGCTCCTACGAGCAGTACTTC.

This chain connects TRBV2 to TRBJ2-7, with unresolved D. Deletions cut 6 bases from V and 2 bases from J, with 8 bases between. Germline assignment: CDR1 SNHLY and CDR2 FYNNEI. This CDR3 spans 12 amino acids. The CDR3 is CASSLETYEQYF. The DNA of the CDR3 is TGTGCCAGCAGCTTAGAAACCTACGAGCAGTACTTC.

This chain joins TRBV14 and TRBJ2-1; D may be TRBD2 (5 bases). V lost 6 bases and J 8 bases, leaving 17 bases between the germline ends. The germline V gene has CDR1 SGHDN and CDR2 FVKESK. CDR3 length: 14 residues. CDR3 DNA: TGTGCCAGCAGGTCAGGATCCCTAGCCTATGAGCAGTTCTTC. It yields the protein CASRSGSLAYEQFF.

This sequence joins TRBV5-1 and TRBJ2-7, with 7 bases that match TRBD2. V trimming: 2 bases; J trimming: 1 base; junction bases outside the gene matches: 12. This CDR3 region has 17 residues. Germline CDR1 reads SGHRS; CDR2 reads YFSETQ. The CDR3 nucleotides are TGCGCCAGCAGCTTTAACCTTGCGGCGGGAGCTTCCTACGAGCAGTACTTC. It codes for CASSFNLAAGASYEQYF.

This clone was detected only once. The rearrangement uses TRBV5-1 and TRBJ2-1, with TRBD2 identical over 7 bases. Looked up from germline, CDR1 is SGHRS and CDR2 is YFSETQ. This CDR3 comprises 15 residues. The trim removed 2 bases at V and 3 bases at J, leaving 5 bases unmatched. Written as DNA, the CDR3 is TGCGCCAGCAGCTTTCTCGGCGGGAGCTACAATGAGCAGTTCTTC. Amino acid sequence: CASSFLGGSYNEQFF.

The gene calls are TRBV28 and TRBJ1-1, with no clear D. The ends were cut back, 1 base at V and 4 bases at J, with 4 bases in the middle. The CDR3 extends over 12 amino acids. CDR1 and CDR2 from the germline V gene are MDHEN and SYDVKM. The CDR3 region is CASSLSSTEAFF. Here the CDR3 DNA reads TGTGCCAGCAGTTTATCCAGCACTGAAGCTTTCTTT.

The genes are TRBV5-1 and TRBJ1-2; D gene ambiguous. Germline V gene lookup returns CDR1 SGHRS and CDR2 YFSETQ. The CDR3 is made up of 14 amino acids. V dropped 0 bases and J dropped 4 bases, with 10 bases sitting between them. In DNA form, the CDR3 reads TGCGCCAGCAGCTTGGATACAGCCAGCTATGGCTACACCTTC. Translation gives CASSLDTASYGYTF.

The chain combines TRBV28 with TRBJ1-4; D is possibly TRBD1 (5 bases). Germline values: CDR1 MDHEN, CDR2 SYDVKM. The length of the CDR3 is 17 residues. V was trimmed by 6 bases and J by 3 bases, leaving 20 bases between them. The CDR3, as DNA: TGTGCCAGCAGACTGCGCGGGGCGCGCCGTTCTAATGAAAAACTGTTTTTT. Residues: CASRLRGARRSNEKLFF.

This chain connects TRBV6-6 to TRBJ1-6, with no clear D. The CDR3 loop spans 13 amino acids. CDR1 is MNHNY and CDR2 is SVGAGI in the germline V gene (reference sequence). V gave up 6 bases and J gave up 9 bases, with 12 bases separating them. In nucleotides, the CDR3 is TGTGCCAGCAGCATAGTATACGGTTCACCCCTCCACTTT. Residues: CASSIVYGSPLHF.

J is TRBJ2-1 and V is TRBV6-6; D is perhaps TRBD2 (6 bases). This CDR3 has 15 amino acids. CDR1 MNHNY and CDR2 SVGAGI come from the germline V gene (reference sequence). Trimming stripped 2 bases from V and 5 bases from J, with 13 bases between. In nucleotides, the CDR3 is TGTGCCAGCAGTTACCGAGGGACTGGGGACAATGAGCAGTTCTTC. Translated: CASSYRGTGDNEQFF.

This clone has just one count. The V gene is TRBV29-1, the J gene TRBJ1-2; no clear D. The V end was cut by 4 bases, the J end by 6 bases, with 12 bases between. CDR3 length equals 12 residues. Germline CDR1 reads SQVTM; CDR2 reads ANQGSEA. The CDR3 DNA reads as TGCAGCGTTGTTACATTGCACGATGGCTACACCTTC. Translated, it gives CSVVTLHDGYTF.

This clone was observed a few times. The chain recombines TRBV27 with TRBJ1-1, with D possibly being TRBD1 (5 bases). Per germline, CDR1 MNHEY and CDR2 SMNVEV (reference sequence). This CDR3 has 14 residues. V lost 2 bases and J 4 bases, leaving 11 bases between the germline ends. The CDR3 loop reads CASSLGRGSTEAFF. CDR3 nucleotides: TGTGCCAGCAGTTTAGGACGGGGGAGCACTGAAGCTTTCTTT.

The chain employs TRBV18 and TRBJ2-7; D might be TRBD2 (6 bases). The CDR3 extends over 12 amino acids. The V gene lost 2 bases and the J gene lost 7 bases, with 9 bases spanning the gap. Per germline, CDR1 KGHSH and CDR2 LQKENI. CDR3 DNA sequence: TGTGCCAGCTCACCAGCGGGGCGGGAGCAGTACTTC. Its protein product is CASSPAGREQYF.

This clone has a handful of counts. The chain uses TRBV4-2 and TRBJ1-6, with D maybe TRBD1 (5 bases). Germline V gene sequence: CDR1 LGHNA, CDR2 YNFKEQ. V lost 0 bases and J 0 bases, leaving 9 bases between the germline ends. The CDR3 runs to 17 residues. The CDR3 here is CASSQEGGGSYNSPLHF. The CDR3 coding sequence is TGTGCCAGCAGCCAAGAGGGGGGGGGCTCCTATAATTCACCCCTCCACTTT.

The V call is TRBV6-6, the J call TRBJ2-3, with TRBD2 matching over 9 bases. After removal of 4 bases from V and 2 bases from J, the junction contained 7 bases not matched to a gene. CDR3 length: 16 residues. In germline, CDR1 is MNHNY, CDR2 SVGAGI (reference sequence). The CDR3 spells CASSWVTSGHTDTQYF. The CDR3 nucleotides are TGTGCCAGCAGTTGGGTGACTAGCGGCCACACAGATACGCAGTATTTT.

The chain joins TRBV7-3 to TRBJ2-1; D call uncertain. CDR1 and CDR2 from the germline V gene are SGHTA and FQGTGA. V was clipped by 5 bases and J by 3 bases, with 5 bases between them. CDR3 length: 12 amino acids. The CDR3 protein is CASSLDYNEQFF. The DNA of the CDR3 is TGTGCCAGCAGCCTAGACTACAATGAGCAGTTCTTC.

The rearrangement uses TRBV5-1 and TRBJ2-5, with TRBD1 identical over 8 bases. V lost 3 bases and J lost 5; bases outside the gene matches: 6. The CDR3 spans 14 residues. Germline V gene sequence: CDR1 SGHRS, CDR2 YFSETQ. CDR3 in amino acids: CASSSGQGDETQYF. CDR3 nucleotide sequence: TGCGCCAGCAGCTCAGGACAGGGTGACGAGACCCAGTACTTC.

This chain connects TRBV4-1 to TRBJ1-5; D not certain. Germline CDR1 reads MGHRA; CDR2 reads YSYEKL. The V end was cut by 1 base, the J end by 7 bases, with 11 bases between. The CDR3 loop spans 14 amino acids. CDR3 amino acids: CASSQGWAPQPQHF. The CDR3 DNA sequence: TGCGCCAGCAGCCAAGGGTGGGCGCCACAGCCCCAGCATTTT.